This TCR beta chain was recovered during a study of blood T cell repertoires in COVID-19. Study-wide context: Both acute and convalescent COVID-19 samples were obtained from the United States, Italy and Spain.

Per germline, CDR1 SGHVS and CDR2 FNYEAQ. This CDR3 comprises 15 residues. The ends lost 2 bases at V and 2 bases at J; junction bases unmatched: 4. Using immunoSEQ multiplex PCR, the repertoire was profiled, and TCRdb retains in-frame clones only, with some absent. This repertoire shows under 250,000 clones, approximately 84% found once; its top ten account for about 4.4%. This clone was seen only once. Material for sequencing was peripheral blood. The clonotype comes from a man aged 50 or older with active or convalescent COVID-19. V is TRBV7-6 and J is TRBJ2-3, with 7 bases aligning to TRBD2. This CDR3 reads CASSLLRGITDTQYF. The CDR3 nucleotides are TGTGCCAGCAGCTTATTGCGGGGGATCACAGATACGCAGTATTTT.